One and the same sample provided the 7 T cell receptor beta chains below, sequenced in a study of shared clonotypes between healthy human individuals. Here immunoSEQ multiplex PCR was the method, and the copy in TCRdb shows in-frame clones only, minus some. The table lists some 1.5 million clones, around 98% of them singletons. Sequencing input: naive CD4+ T cells sorted from blood. Subset noted: CD45RA+ positively selected. The receptors were gathered from a man younger than 45 in good health.

This rearrangement joins TRBV5-4 to TRBJ2-7; D is uncertain. V lost 0 bases and J 6 bases, leaving 1 base between the germline ends. Per germline, CDR1 SGHNT and CDR2 YYREEE (reference sequence). The CDR3 runs 10 residues. CDR3: CASSLAEQYF. CDR3 nucleotides: TGTGCCAGCAGCTTGGCCGAGCAGTACTTC.

CDR3 DNA sequence: TGTGCCACCAGCAGGAGGACCCTTTATAGCAATCAGCCCCAGCATTTT. It is translated as CATSRRTLYSNQPQHF. The gene calls are TRBV15 and TRBJ1-5; D call uncertain. Germline V gene lookup returns CDR1 LNHNV and CDR2 YYDKDF (reference sequence). The germline V and J ends were trimmed by 3 bases and 0 bases, with 12 bases remaining between them. This CDR3 comprises 16 residues.

This clone was picked up one time. The chain couples TRBV5-1 to TRBJ2-6; D is unclear. Deletions cut 2 bases from V and 4 bases from J, with 4 bases between. The V gene's germline CDR1 is SGHRS and CDR2 YFSETQ. The CDR3 spans 13 residues. The DNA of the CDR3 is TGCGCCAGCAGCTTCGAAGGGGCCAACGTCCTGACTTTC. Protein product: CASSFEGANVLTF.

Remarks on this clone: Other DNA variants within this sample encode the same CDR3. The chain employs TRBV5-1 and TRBJ2-5; D remains unclear. There are 13 residues in the CDR3. Trimming removed 0 bases at V and 4 bases at J, with 7 bases between. Germline V gives CDR1 SGHRS, CDR2 YFSETQ. The CDR3 spells CASSLGAGETQYF. The CDR3 coding sequence is TGCGCCAGCAGCTTGGGCGCCGGAGAGACCCAGTACTTC.

This chain uses TRBV5-5 with TRBJ1-2; unclear D gene. Germline CDR1 reads SGHKS; CDR2 reads YYEKEE (reference sequence). This CDR3 has 14 residues. The V gene lost 0 bases and the J gene lost 6 bases, with 12 bases spanning the gap. The CDR3 loop is CASSLALQVDGYTF. CDR3 in DNA: TGTGCCAGCAGCTTGGCTTTACAAGTGGATGGCTACACCTTC.

J is TRBJ1-2 and V is TRBV7-9, with 7 positions matching TRBD1. Per the germline V gene, CDR1 is SEHNR and CDR2 is FQNEAQ (reference sequence). The trim removed 6 bases at V and 2 bases at J, leaving 15 bases unmatched. CDR3 length: 17 amino acids. The CDR3 DNA reads as TGTGCCAGCAGTTCCACCCGAGACAGGGCCGCCAACTATGGCTACACCTTC. Translation: CASSSTRDRAANYGYTF.

The chain carries TRBV25-1 and TRBJ2-7; 16 nucleotides match TRBD2. Germline CDR1 is MGHDK and CDR2 is SYGVNS. The CDR3 length is 17 residues. V lost 5 bases and J lost 1; bases outside the gene matches: 5. The CDR3 region has the DNA TGTGCCAGCAGTCCGGGACTAGCGGGAGGGAGATCCTACGAGCAGTACTTC. The encoded protein is CASSPGLAGGRSYEQYF.